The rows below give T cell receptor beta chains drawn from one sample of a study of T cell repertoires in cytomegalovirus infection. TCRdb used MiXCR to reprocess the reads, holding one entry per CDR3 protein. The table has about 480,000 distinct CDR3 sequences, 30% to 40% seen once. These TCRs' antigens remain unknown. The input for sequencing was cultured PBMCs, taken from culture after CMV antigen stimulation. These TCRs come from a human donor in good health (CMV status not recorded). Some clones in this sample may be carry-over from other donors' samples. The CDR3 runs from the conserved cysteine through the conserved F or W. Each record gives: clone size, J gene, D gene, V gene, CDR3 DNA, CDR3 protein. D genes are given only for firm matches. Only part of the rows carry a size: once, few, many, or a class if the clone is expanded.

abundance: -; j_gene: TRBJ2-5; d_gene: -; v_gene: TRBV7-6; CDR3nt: TGTGCCAGCAGCTTCGACTACGGACGGCGAAAAGAGACCCAGTACTTC; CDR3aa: CASSFDYGRRKETQYF
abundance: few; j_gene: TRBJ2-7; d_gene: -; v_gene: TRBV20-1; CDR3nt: TGCAGTGCTCGGGGGCCGGCGTCATTCCTCGAGCAGTACTTC; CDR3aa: CSARGPASFLEQYF
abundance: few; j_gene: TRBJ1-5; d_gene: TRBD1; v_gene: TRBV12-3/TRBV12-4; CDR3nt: TGTGCCAGCAGTCCTATCTTCGGGACAGGGGCCACCCAAGGAAATCAGCCCCAGCATTTT; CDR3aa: CASSPIFGTGATQGNQPQHF
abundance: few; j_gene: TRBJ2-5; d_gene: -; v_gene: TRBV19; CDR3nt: TGTGCCAGTAGTATTTCCGTAAACCAAGAGACCCAGTACTTC; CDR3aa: CASSISVNQETQYF
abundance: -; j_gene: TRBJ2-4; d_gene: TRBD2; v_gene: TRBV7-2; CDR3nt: TGTGCCAGCAGCCCGACCCCGGCGTCTAGCGGGGGGGAGTTAGCCAAAAACATTCAGTACTTC; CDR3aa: CASSPTPASSGGELAKNIQYF
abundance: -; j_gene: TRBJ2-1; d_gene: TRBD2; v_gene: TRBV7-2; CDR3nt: TGTGCCAGCAGCCCCACAGTTAGGGGACTAGCCTACAATGAGCAGTTCTTC; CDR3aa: CASSPTVRGLAYNEQFF
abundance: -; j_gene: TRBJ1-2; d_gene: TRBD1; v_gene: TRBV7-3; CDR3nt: TGTGCCAGCAGCCAGGGAGCCAGGGGGGACTATGGCTACACCTTC; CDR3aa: CASSQGARGDYGYTF
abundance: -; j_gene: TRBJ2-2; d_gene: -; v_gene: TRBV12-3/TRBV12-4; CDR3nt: TGTGCCAGCAGTCCGAATGCACAGGGTTCCGGGGAGCTGTTTTTT; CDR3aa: CASSPNAQGSGELFF
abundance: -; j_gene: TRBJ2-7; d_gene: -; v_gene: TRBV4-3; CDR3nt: TGCGCCAGCAGCCGGGGGATCGAGGTTACCTACGAGCAGTACTTC; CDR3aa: CASSRGIEVTYEQYF
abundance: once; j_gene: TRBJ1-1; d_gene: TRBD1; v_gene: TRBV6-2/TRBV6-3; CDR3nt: TGTGCCAGCAGTTACTCTTACAGGGGTTCCACTGAAGCTTTCTTT; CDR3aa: CASSYSYRGSTEAFF
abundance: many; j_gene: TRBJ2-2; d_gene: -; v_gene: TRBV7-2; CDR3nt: TGTGCCGTCCCCCCTCGGGGCACCGGGGAGCTGTTTTTT; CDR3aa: CAVPPRGTGELFF
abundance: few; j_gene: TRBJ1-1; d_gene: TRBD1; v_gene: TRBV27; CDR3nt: TGTGCCAGCAGTTTTGGGGACAGACTAAACACTGAAGCTTTCTTT; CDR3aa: CASSFGDRLNTEAFF
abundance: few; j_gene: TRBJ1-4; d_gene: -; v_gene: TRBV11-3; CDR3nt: TGTGCCAGCAGCTTAGAAGGGCCACAGGATAATGAAAAACTGTTTTTT; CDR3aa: CASSLEGPQDNEKLFF
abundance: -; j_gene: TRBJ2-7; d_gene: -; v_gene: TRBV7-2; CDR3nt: TGTGCCAGCAGCCCCCAAATCCCCCACGAGCAGTACTTC; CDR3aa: CASSPQIPHEQYF
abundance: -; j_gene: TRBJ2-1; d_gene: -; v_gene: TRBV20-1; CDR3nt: TGCAGTGCTAGAGATGGTGGGAGGAATGAGCAGTTCTTC; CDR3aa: CSARDGGRNEQFF